The 28 T cell receptor beta chains in this list originate from one sample, sequenced in a study of metastatic and nonmetastatic thyroid tumors. Each patient came to thyroid surgery without any prior treatment (of any kind). Through MiXCR, TCRdb re-clonotyped the PCR reads. The sample yields about 25,000 clones, around 21% seen once. The sequencing sample was made of blood. Receptors were obtained from a male donor with papillary thyroid cancer or a benign thyroid nodule (not recorded which). Some clones in this sample may be carry-over from other donors' samples.

Relative to its sample, this clone is medium-sized. V is TRBV20-1 and J is TRBJ1-5; D is unresolved. The germline V gene has CDR1 DFQATT and CDR2 SNEGSKA (reference sequence). Trimming removed 2 bases from V and 4 bases from J, with 6 bases in between. CDR3 length: 12 amino acids. The CDR3 is CSARSGNQPQHF. Written as DNA, the CDR3 is TGCAGTGCTAGAAGCGGGAATCAGCCCCAGCATTTT.

This clone was picked up many times. The chain combines TRBV27 with TRBJ2-1, with a weak D call TRBD1 (6 bases). This CDR3 has 14 residues. Germline V gene sequence: CDR1 MNHEY, CDR2 SMNVEV (reference sequence). Trimming shortened V by 0 bases and J by 3 bases, and 6 bases separated the two germline ends. CDR3 bases: TGTGCCAGCAGTTTATCAGGGGGCTACAATGAGCAGTTCTTC. This encodes CASSLSGGYNEQFF.

V and J are TRBV4-1 and TRBJ1-2; D call uncertain. From germline, CDR1 is MGHRA and CDR2 YSYEKL. Trimming shortened V by 0 bases and J by 0 bases, and 11 bases separated the two germline ends. This CDR3 is 16 amino acids long. CDR3 sequence: CASSQDRATSNYGYTF. The DNA for the CDR3 is TGCGCCAGCAGCCAAGATCGTGCGACCTCTAACTATGGCTACACCTTC.

The chain has TRBV6-1 and TRBJ1-4; D is unresolved. The CDR3 runs 13 residues. V dropped 3 bases and J dropped 3 bases, with 5 bases sitting between them. Germline V gives CDR1 MNHNS, CDR2 SASEGT. CDR3 loop: CASSDRPNEKLFF. In DNA, the CDR3 is TGTGCCAGCAGTGACAGGCCTAATGAAAAACTGTTTTTT.

This clone was observed a handful of times. One end of the junction does not line up with germline, which may come from a read error. The rearrangement joins TRBV19 to TRBJ2-3; no firm D call. The CDR3 consists of 14 residues. The germline V gene encodes CDR1 LNHDA and CDR2 SQIVND (reference sequence). For the CDR3, the DNA is TGTTCCAGTAAGGGATCGACTAGCACAGATACGCAGTATTTT. It codes for CSSKGSTSTDTQYF.

The rearrangement uses TRBV28 and TRBJ2-2; D is unclear. V lost 2 bases and J 6 bases, leaving 13 bases between the germline ends. Per germline, CDR1 MDHEN and CDR2 SYDVKM. CDR3 size: 15 residues. CDR3: CASSLASLGSGELFF. CDR3 nucleotide sequence: TGTGCCAGCAGTTTAGCCTCTCTTGGGTCCGGGGAGCTGTTTTTT.

The table lists this clone with many counts. A much larger clone lies a single base off, so this may be a read error. The rearrangement joins TRBV15 to TRBJ2-2; D may correspond to TRBD1 or TRBD2 (6 bases each). Germline CDR1 is LNHNV and CDR2 is YYDKDF (reference sequence). The CDR3 has 14 residues. CDR3 DNA sequence: TGTGCCACCAAAACGGAGGGGGACACCGGGGAGCCGTTTTTT. Its translation is CATKTEGDTGEPFF.

This clone was seen many times. The chain has TRBV9 and TRBJ1-1, with D hard to call. Germline V gene lookup returns CDR1 SGDLS and CDR2 YYNGEE. Trimming stripped 0 bases from V and 11 bases from J, with 11 bases between. The CDR3 contains 12 residues. The CDR3 coding sequence is TGTGCCAGCAGCGTAGTTCCCCAGGTGGCTTTCTTT. This translates into CASSVVPQVAFF. The full variable domain, with the rest looked up from reference TRBV9 and TRBJ1-1, is DSGVTQTPKHLITATGQRVTLRCSPRSGDLSVYWYQQSLDQGLQFLIQYYNGEERAKGNILERFSAQQFPDLHSELNLSSLELGDSALYFCASSVVPQVAFFGQGTRLTVV.

The genes are TRBV9 and TRBJ2-7, with D possibly TRBD2 on 6 matching bases. V lost 6 bases and J 2 bases, leaving 15 bases between the germline ends. Germline CDR1 reads SGDLS; CDR2 reads YYNGEE. CDR3 size: 14 residues. CDR3 region: CASTPGVGAYEQYF. The CDR3 region has the DNA TGTGCCAGCACCCCGGGAGTTGGGGCCTACGAGCAGTACTTC.

This clone was observed at least ten times. This chain's CDR3 is CASRSQRQGEQYF. The CDR3 bases are TGTGCCAGCAGGTCTCAGAGGCAGGGTGAGCAGTACTTC. The chain employs TRBV6-1 and TRBJ2-7; D perhaps matches TRBD1 (5 bases). Trimming removed 6 bases at V and 7 bases at J, with 16 bases between. The CDR3 extends over 13 amino acids. Germline CDR1 is MNHNS and CDR2 is SASEGT.

This clone has a count of ten or more. The rearrangement uses TRBV19 and TRBJ1-1; no firm D call. V was pared by 1 base and J by 3 bases, with 6 bases between. CDR1 LNHDA and CDR2 SQIVND come from the germline V gene (reference sequence). The length of the CDR3 is 13 residues. The CDR3 loop is CASSIGMDTEAFF. CDR3 DNA sequence: TGTGCCAGTAGTATAGGGATGGACACTGAAGCTTTCTTT.

This clone was detected only a few times. The chain has TRBV28 and TRBJ2-5, with D maybe TRBD2 (6 bases). Trimming removed 6 bases from V and 2 bases from J, with 16 bases in between. CDR3 size: 15 residues. Germline loops: CDR1 MDHEN, CDR2 SYDVKM. The DNA for the CDR3 is TGTGCCAGCAGCCGGTCATTAGCGGATCAAGAGACCCAGTACTTC. Amino acid sequence: CASSRSLADQETQYF.

The rearrangement joins TRBV11-2 to TRBJ1-5; 10 nucleotides align to TRBD1. With V trimmed by 1 base and J by 6 bases, 0 bases remained unmatched. The germline V gene has CDR1 SGHAT and CDR2 FQNNGV. The CDR3 contains 14 residues. The CDR3 sequence: CASSLGQGAQPQHF. Here the CDR3 DNA reads TGTGCCAGCAGCTTAGGACAGGGGGCTCAGCCCCAGCATTTT.

This clone was seen many times. The genes are TRBV6-1 and TRBJ2-3; 10 nucleotides align to TRBD2. Trimming took 8 bases from V and 3 from J; bases not matched to a gene: 2. The length of the CDR3 is 13 residues. Germline lookup yields CDR1 MNHNS and CDR2 SASEGT. CDR3 sequence: CASGTSETDTQYF. DNA for the CDR3: TGTGCCAGCGGGACTAGCGAAACAGATACGCAGTATTTT.

V usage is TRBV4-1 and J usage is TRBJ1-1; no clear D gene. The germline V gene encodes CDR1 MGHRA and CDR2 YSYEKL. The CDR3 extends over 15 amino acids. Trimming cost V 0 bases and J 1 base, with 9 bases left between them. CDR3 DNA sequence: TGCGCCAGCAGCCAAGAGATTGGGCGGAACACTGAAGCTTTCTTT. Its translation is CASSQEIGRNTEAFF.

This clone appeared many times. The chain combines TRBV20-1 with TRBJ2-7; no definite D call. Deletions cut 5 bases from V and 12 bases from J, with 17 bases between. The V gene's germline CDR1 is DFQATT and CDR2 SNEGSKA (reference sequence). The CDR3 extends over 11 amino acids. This chain's CDR3 is CSAAHDRRPYF. CDR3 bases: TGCAGTGCTGCCCACGACCGCCGGCCGTACTTC.

The rearrangement uses TRBV6-1 and TRBJ1-5; D unresolved. Per germline, CDR1 MNHNS and CDR2 SASEGT. Trimming stripped 0 bases from V and 6 bases from J, with 15 bases between. This CDR3 contains 16 residues. The CDR3: CASSEAEGGLGQPQHF. In DNA form, the CDR3 reads TGTGCCAGCAGTGAAGCTGAGGGAGGGTTGGGTCAGCCCCAGCATTTT.

This clone was seen ten or more times. The chain has TRBV10-3 and TRBJ2-7, with D perhaps matching TRBD1 or TRBD2 (7 bases each). From germline, CDR1 is ENHRY and CDR2 SYGVKD. The V and J ends lost 3 bases and 5 bases respectively, with 29 bases between them. This CDR3 has 19 amino acids. In DNA, the CDR3 is TGTGCCATCAGTGACCCGAACACCCGCCGGGGAGGGACAGTTCACGAGCAGTACTTC. This codes for CAISDPNTRRGGTVHEQYF.

This clone was recorded many times. This chain's CDR3 is CSAMTGTSNNEQFF. CDR3 nucleotide sequence: TGCAGTGCTATGACCGGGACTAGCAACAATGAGCAGTTCTTC. The chain joins TRBV20-1 to TRBJ2-1; 9 positions agree with TRBD2. The CDR3 runs to 14 residues. The V gene's germline CDR1 is DFQATT and CDR2 SNEGSKA (reference sequence). V dropped 4 bases and J dropped 5; count of bases not matched to a gene: 6.

The chain links TRBV27 to TRBJ2-1; tentative D call: TRBD2 (5 bases). Germline values: CDR1 MNHEY, CDR2 SMNVEV (reference sequence). The CDR3 is made up of 13 amino acids. Deletions cut 5 bases from V and 7 bases from J, with 12 bases between. This chain's CDR3 is CASSAGVVNEQFF. CDR3 nucleotide sequence: TGTGCCAGCAGTGCCGGGGTAGTTAATGAGCAGTTCTTC.

The chain carries TRBV2 and TRBJ1-2; D call uncertain. Germline CDR1 SNHLY, CDR2 FYNNEI. Trimming cost V 7 bases and J 5 bases, with 14 bases left between them. The CDR3 is 13 residues long. The CDR3 reads CASNTGMGYGYTF. In nucleotides, the CDR3 is TGTGCCAGCAATACGGGGATGGGATATGGCTACACCTTC.

Within the sample, this clone is medium-sized (0.01 to 0.1%). V gene TRBV7-3 combines with J gene TRBJ2-7, with 8 bases lining up with TRBD1. V lost 2 bases, J lost 0 bases, and 12 bases stayed unmatched. CDR1 and CDR2 from the germline V gene are SGHTA and FQGTGA. The CDR3 is 18 amino acids. CDR3 coding DNA: TGTGCCAGCAGCTTATCCCCTGACAGGGGAGTAATCTCCTACGAGCAGTACTTC. Protein: CASSLSPDRGVISYEQYF.

This clone appeared a few times. Other nucleotide sequences from this sample produce the same CDR3. The chain is built from TRBV6-5 and TRBJ2-7; TRBD1 matches 7 bases. Germline CDR1 MNHEY, CDR2 SVGAGI. CDR3 size: 14 residues. The V segment lost 0 bases and the J segment 2 bases; nucleotides outside the gene matches: 1. CDR3 sequence (DNA): TGTGCCAGCAGTTACTCGGGACAGACCTACGAGCAGTACTTC. This gives the protein CASSYSGQTYEQYF.

In its sample, this clone was seen a few times. The junction does not match germline at one end; this may be a read error. J is TRBJ2-2 and V is TRBV12-5; 8 bases line up with TRBD1. The CDR3 runs to 15 residues. Germline CDR1 and CDR2: LGHNT and FRNRAP. The CDR3 DNA reads TGTGCTAGTGTCCCCGGACAGGGTAACACCGGGGATCTGTTTTTT. It encodes CASVPGQGNTGDLFF.

By frequency in the sample, this clone is medium-sized. The chain uses TRBV5-1 and TRBJ1-1; D is unresolved. The V and J ends lost 2 bases and 1 base respectively, with 9 bases between them. Per the germline V gene, CDR1 is SGHRS and CDR2 is YFSETQ. This CDR3 is built from 14 residues. The CDR3 sequence is CASSFFETNTEAFF. The DNA of the CDR3 is TGCGCCAGCAGCTTCTTCGAGACGAACACTGAAGCTTTCTTT.

In its sample, this clone ranks as medium-sized (0.01 to 0.1%). The V gene is TRBV6-2 or TRBV6-3, the J gene TRBJ1-5; tentatively, D is TRBD1 (5 bases). The CDR3 loop spans 12 amino acids. The germline CDR1 and CDR2 sequences are MNHEY and SVGEGT. The V end was cut by 7 bases, the J end by 5 bases, with 9 bases between. CDR3 amino acids: CASTGRDQPQHF. In nucleotides, the CDR3 is TGTGCCAGCACAGGGCGGGATCAGCCCCAGCATTTT.

This clone was observed at least ten times. The V gene is TRBV6-4, the J gene TRBJ2-1, with no clear D. The length of the CDR3 is 15 residues. V shed 0 bases and J shed 6 bases, with 12 bases lying between them. The germline V gene has CDR1 MRHNA and CDR2 SNTAGT. This CDR3 reads CASSDSTDSGNEQFF. CDR3 sequence (DNA): TGTGCCAGCAGTGACTCGACTGATTCGGGCAATGAGCAGTTCTTC.

The sample holds many counts of this clone. The V gene is TRBV30, the J gene TRBJ2-1; 7 nucleotides agree with TRBD2. The length of the CDR3 is 14 residues. Germline CDR1 reads GTSNPN; CDR2 reads SVGIG (reference sequence). V was clipped by 1 base and J by 4 bases; unmatched bases: 4. The CDR3 nucleotides read TGTGCCTGGAGTGGCGGGAGTACTTACAATGAGCAGTTCTTC. Protein: CAWSGGSTYNEQFF.